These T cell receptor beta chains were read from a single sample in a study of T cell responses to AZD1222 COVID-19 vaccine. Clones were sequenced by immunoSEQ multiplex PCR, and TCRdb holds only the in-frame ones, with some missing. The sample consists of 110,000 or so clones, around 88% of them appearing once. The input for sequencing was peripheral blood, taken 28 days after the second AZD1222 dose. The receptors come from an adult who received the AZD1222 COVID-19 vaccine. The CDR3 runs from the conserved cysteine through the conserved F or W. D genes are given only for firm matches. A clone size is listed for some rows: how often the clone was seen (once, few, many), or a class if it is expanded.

CDR3: CASSPGVPGETQYF; DNA: TGTGCCAGCAGCCCCGGGGTTCCCGGGGAGACCCAGTACTTC; size: once; J: TRBJ2-5; V: TRBV7-8; length: 14; D: NA
CDR3: CASGLYRGGYNEQFF; DNA: TGTGCTAGTGGTTTGTATAGGGGGGGATACAATGAGCAGTTCTTC; size: NA; J: TRBJ2-1; V: TRBV12-5; length: 15; D: NA
CDR3: CATSTTGFASPLHF; DNA: TGTGCCACCAGTACGACAGGGTTTGCTTCACCCCTCCACTTT; size: NA; J: TRBJ1-6; V: TRBV15; length: 14; D: TRBD1
CDR3: CASTKVLNTEAFF; DNA: TGTGCCAGCACTAAGGTATTGAACACTGAAGCTTTCTTT; size: NA; J: TRBJ1-1; V: TRBV6-5; length: 13; D: NA
CDR3: CASSLGVRGAFF; DNA: TGTGCCAGCAGTTTAGGCGTGAGGGGAGCTTTCTTT; size: NA; J: TRBJ1-1; V: TRBV28; length: 12; D: NA
CDR3: CASSFNRGNTEAFF; DNA: TGTGCCAGCAGTTTCAACAGGGGGAACACTGAAGCTTTCTTT; size: NA; J: TRBJ1-1; V: TRBV27; length: 14; D: TRBD1
CDR3: CASSLEQSTDTQYF; DNA: TGCGCCAGCAGCTTGGAACAGAGCACAGATACGCAGTATTTT; size: NA; J: TRBJ2-3; V: TRBV5-1; length: 14; D: NA
CDR3: CASSSDRGNTIYF; DNA: TGTGCCAGCAGCTCGGACAGGGGAAACACCATATATTTT; size: NA; J: TRBJ1-3; V: TRBV5-8; length: 13; D: TRBD1
CDR3: CASSLAAGRPGNTIYF; DNA: TGTGCCAGCAGCTTAGCGGCAGGGAGGCCTGGAAACACCATATATTTT; size: once; J: TRBJ1-3; V: TRBV7-8; length: 16; D: NA
CDR3: CASSVVSPGGTQYF; DNA: TGTGCCAGCAGCGTAGTAAGCCCAGGGGGTACGCAGTATTTT; size: NA; J: TRBJ2-3; V: TRBV9; length: 14; D: TRBD1
CDR3: CASSLGGTGNYEQYF; DNA: TGTGCCAGCAGCTTAGGTGGGACAGGGAACTACGAGCAGTACTTC; size: NA; J: TRBJ2-7; V: TRBV7-2; length: 15; D: TRBD1
CDR3: CASSQGNSPLHF; DNA: TGTGCCAGCTCACAGGGAAATTCACCCCTCCACTTT; size: NA; J: TRBJ1-6; V: TRBV28; length: 12; D: NA
CDR3: CASSLDRTQAFF; DNA: TGTGCCAGCAGCTTAGATAGGACCCAAGCTTTCTTT; size: NA; J: TRBJ1-1; V: TRBV11-2; length: 12; D: NA
CDR3: CASSSGQDGLDTQYF; DNA: TGTGCCAGCAGTTCAGGACAGGATGGGCTAGATACGCAGTATTTT; size: NA; J: TRBJ2-3; V: TRBV28; length: 15; D: TRBD1
CDR3: CASSQGRTGELFF; DNA: TGCGCCAGCAGCCAAGGGCGGACCGGGGAGCTGTTTTTT; size: NA; J: TRBJ2-2; V: TRBV4-3; length: 13; D: NA
CDR3: CASSDVGRTDTQYF; DNA: TGTGCCAGCAGTGATGTCGGTCGCACAGATACGCAGTATTTT; size: NA; J: TRBJ2-3; V: TRBV25-1; length: 14; D: NA
CDR3: CASSLVAINSGNTIYF; DNA: TGTGCCAGCAGCTTAGTAGCCATAAACTCTGGAAACACCATATATTTT; size: NA; J: TRBJ1-3; V: TRBV7-8; length: 16; D: NA
CDR3: CASSLMGLAGGSEQYF; DNA: TGTGCCAGCAGCCTCATGGGACTAGCGGGGGGTAGCGAGCAGTACTTC; size: NA; J: TRBJ2-7; V: TRBV7-2; length: 16; D: TRBD2
CDR3: CASSAAREYNEQFF; DNA: TGCGCCAGCAGCGCCGCTCGGGAGTACAATGAGCAGTTCTTC; size: NA; J: TRBJ2-1; V: TRBV5-1; length: 14; D: NA
CDR3: CASSSTGGFVAGYTF; DNA: TGTGCCAGCAGCTCGACAGGGGGTTTCGTCGCGGGCTACACCTTC; size: NA; J: TRBJ1-2; V: TRBV7-2; length: 15; D: TRBD1
CDR3: CASSTDQWGFNSPLHF; DNA: TGTGCCAGCAGCACCGACCAGTGGGGCTTTAATTCACCCCTCCACTTT; size: NA; J: TRBJ1-6; V: TRBV7-8; length: 16; D: NA
CDR3: CASSRQGRSYEQYF; DNA: TGTGCCAGCAGTCGACAGGGGCGCTCCTACGAGCAGTACTTC; size: NA; J: TRBJ2-7; V: TRBV6-5; length: 14; D: TRBD1
CDR3: CASSIGLQGTGELFF; DNA: TGTGCCAGTAGTATAGGGCTTCAAGGCACCGGGGAGCTGTTTTTT; size: NA; J: TRBJ2-2; V: TRBV19; length: 15; D: NA
CDR3: CASRTGRGSTDTQYF; DNA: TGTGCCAGCAGAACCGGGCGGGGGAGCACAGATACGCAGTATTTT; size: once; J: TRBJ2-3; V: TRBV7-9; length: 15; D: TRBD2